The entry that follows covers one T cell receptor (beta chain) sequence. Its antigen is unidentified. PCR primers comprised 60 Vbeta and 13 Jbeta primers. In the original processing: Around 11 million shared chains were among the approximately 76 million unique TCR beta chains that a later analysis counted. Method: immunoSEQ multiplex PCR; TCRdb's copy keeps in-frame clones and lacks some. From that table come the V and J calls and clone size; the DNA was used to work out D and trimming. The sample lists some 140,000 clones, approximately 75% occurring once. V dropped 4 bases and J dropped 3; count of bases not matched to a gene: 4. Germline V gives CDR1 SEHNR, CDR2 FQNEAQ (reference sequence). This CDR3 comprises 14 residues. This entry belongs to a study of cytomegalovirus exposure and HLA in healthy donors. General observations from the study: Later on, an analysis tied approximately 15,000 TCR beta sequences to HLA alleles at 0.05 false discovery rate. Later analysis identified a missense DCLRE1C variant that was linked to TCR beta V- and J-gene trimming. Near-uniform donor sequencing depth was presumed by presence/absence analyses.

The material sequenced was PBMCs. This chain connects TRBV7-9 to TRBJ2-5, with 8 bases aligning to TRBD1. The TCR was taken from a male donor in good health and CMV-seronegative. The CDR3 DNA sequence: TGTGCCAGCAGCTCGCAGGGGGCTGAAGAGACCCAGTACTTC. This codes for CASSSQGAEETQYF. Variable domain in full (rest from reference TRBV7-9 and TRBJ2-5): DTGVSQNPRHKITKRGQNVTFRCDPISEHNRLYWYRQTLGQGPEFLTYFQNEAQLEKSRLLSDRFSAERPKGSFSTLEIQRTEQGDSAMYLCASSSQGAEETQYFGPGTRLLVL.